This is a list of T cell receptor beta chains from one sample in a study of shared clonotypes between healthy human individuals. Some clones are missing from TCRdb's copy, which holds only in-frame ones; the method was immunoSEQ multiplex PCR. In the table there are about 2,200,000 clones, under 95% of which are singletons. The sample was naive CD8+ T cells from PBMCs. The receptors stem from a man aged 18 to 30 in good health. Some clones in this sample may be carry-over from other donors' samples. Both conserved end residues are part of each CDR3. The D gene is left open where the match is weak. Only some rows state a clone size, as once, few, many or a class for expanded clones.

D gene	J gene	V gene	clone size	CDR3 DNA	CDR3 protein
.	TRBJ2-3	TRBV7-2	.	TGTGCCAGCAGCCCTTTACTAGGGGTCACCACAGATACGCAGTATTTT	CASSPLLGVTTDTQYF
TRBD1	TRBJ1-4	TRBV29-1	.	TGCAGCGTATTAACAGGGGGCGAGGAAAAACTGTTTTTT	CSVLTGGEEKLFF
TRBD2	TRBJ2-1	TRBV9	.	TGTGCCAGCAGCGTAGGGACTAGCAGTTACAATGAGCAGTTCTTC	CASSVGTSSYNEQFF
TRBD1	TRBJ2-7	TRBV28	.	TGTGCCAGCAGTTTAGCGGGACAGGGGACCTACGAGCAGTACTTC	CASSLAGQGTYEQYF
.	TRBJ1-1	TRBV4-3	once	TGCGCCAGCAGCCCCATGGGGGAGAATGGCACTGAAGCTTTCTTT	CASSPMGENGTEAFF
.	TRBJ1-2	TRBV5-1	once	TGCGCCAGCAGCTATGTTACTGCAGACCTAAGTGGCTACACCTTC	CASSYVTADLSGYTF
.	TRBJ1-5	TRBV6-5	.	TGTGCCAGCGGGACCGACGGATTCAATCAGCCCCAGCATTTT	CASGTDGFNQPQHF
TRBD1	TRBJ2-1	TRBV10-3	.	TGTGCCATCAGTGAGTTGGGACAGGGTTACAATGAGCAGTTCTTC	CAISELGQGYNEQFF
TRBD2	TRBJ2-1	TRBV5-1	once	TGCGCCAGCAGCTTGGCCCATAGACTAGCGGGATACAATGAGCAGTTCTTC	CASSLAHRLAGYNEQFF
TRBD1	TRBJ2-7	TRBV6-5	.	TGTGCCAGCAGTTACGGAGACAGGGGCTACGAGCAGTACTTC	CASSYGDRGYEQYF
.	TRBJ1-5	TRBV11-2	.	TGTGCCAGCAGCTTAGAAGCCTGGGAAGCCCAGCATTTT	CASSLEAWEAQHF
.	TRBJ1-5	TRBV4-1	few	TGCGCCGCACCGCCGGGGTACAATCAGCCCCAGCATTTT	CAAPPGYNQPQHF
.	TRBJ2-7	TRBV11-2	.	TGTGCCAGCAGCTTAGGCGGCAGCTCCTACGAGCAGTACTTC	CASSLGGSSYEQYF
.	TRBJ2-7	TRBV6-5	.	TGTGCCAGCAGTTACTCTTGGGCCTACGAGCAGTACTTC	CASSYSWAYEQYF
TRBD2	TRBJ2-7	TRBV28	.	TGTGCCAGCAGAGGCGGGAGGCCCCCCTACGAGCAGTACTTC	CASRGGRPPYEQYF